These 10 T cell receptor beta chains were sequenced from one sample in a study of shared clonotypes between healthy human individuals. TCRdb's table, derived via immunoSEQ multiplex PCR, lists solely in-frame clones and lacks some. The data contain nearly 1,000,000 clones, over 60% of them singletons. Sequencing was done on a sample of memory CD4+ T cells sorted from blood. Subset reported: CD45RA-negative fraction. These receptors all stem from a young man in good health.

The count of this clone is one. The rearrangement links TRBV20-1 to TRBJ1-4; D is unclear. This CDR3 region has 11 residues. Germline lookup yields CDR1 DFQATT and CDR2 SNEGSKA (reference sequence). Trimming removed 3 bases at V and 5 bases at J, with 4 bases between. The CDR3 is CSARVNEKLFF. DNA for the CDR3: TGCAGTGCTAGGGTAAATGAAAAACTGTTTTTT.

J is TRBJ2-3 and V is TRBV6-1, with no clear D. CDR1 and CDR2 (germline): MNHNS, SASEGT. The CDR3 has 11 residues. Trimming took off 11 bases at V and 7 bases at J, with 13 bases between the two ends. The CDR3 bases are TGTGCCGGACGCTACTTAAATACGCAGTATTTT. Its protein is CAGRYLNTQYF.

This chain joins TRBV5-1 and TRBJ2-1; D unclear. The CDR3 sequence is 13 residues long. V was cut by 0 bases and J by 15 bases, with 16 bases left in between. The germline V gene encodes CDR1 SGHRS and CDR2 YFSETQ. CDR3 DNA: TGCGCCAGCAGCTTGGCCCCGGGTTCGGCGCCGTTCTTC. It codes for CASSLAPGSAPFF.

CDR3 DNA sequence: TGTGCCAGCAGCCAACCACCAGGGGAAGCTTTCTTT. It is translated as CASSQPPGEAFF. The V and J genes are TRBV6-1 and TRBJ1-1; D may be TRBD1 (5 bases). CDR1 and CDR2 (germline): MNHNS, SASEGT. The CDR3 is made up of 12 amino acids. Trimming shortened V by 6 bases and J by 8 bases, and 13 bases separated the two germline ends.

The J gene is TRBJ1-2, the V gene TRBV19; 9 nucleotides align to TRBD1. The germline gives CDR1 LNHDA, CDR2 SQIVND (reference sequence). The CDR3 extends over 15 amino acids. V lost 5 bases, J lost 5 bases, and 9 bases stayed unmatched. The CDR3 nucleotides read TGTGCCAGTAGTGTCCGGGACAGGGAATTGTATGGCTACACCTTC. Encoded protein: CASSVRDRELYGYTF.

The chain has TRBV18 and TRBJ2-1; the D is unclear. Germline loops: CDR1 KGHSH, CDR2 LQKENI. This CDR3 has 14 amino acids. Trimming left V 3 bases short and J 8 bases short, with 14 bases between. CDR3 DNA: TGTGCCAGCTCACCGCCCCCACGCCCCGATGAGCAGTTCTTC. Translation: CASSPPPRPDEQFF.

DNA for the CDR3: TGTGCCAGCAGTTACTCGTTCATCACAGATACGCAGTATTTT. It yields the protein CASSYSFITDTQYF. The V call is TRBV6-6, the J call TRBJ2-3, with D uncertain. The CDR3 consists of 14 residues. V was trimmed by 0 bases and J by 2 bases, leaving 6 bases between them. The germline V gene has CDR1 MNHNY and CDR2 SVGAGI (reference sequence).

A few counts support this clone. This rearrangement joins TRBV30 to TRBJ1-2, with a tentative D call TRBD1 (5 bases). CDR1 and CDR2 from the germline V gene are GTSNPN and SVGIG (reference sequence). There are 13 residues in the CDR3. Trimming stripped 4 bases from V and 0 bases from J, with 9 bases between. The chain's CDR3 is CAWKTEANYGYTF. Here the CDR3 DNA reads TGTGCCTGGAAGACAGAAGCTAACTATGGCTACACCTTC. The full variable domain, rest sourced from reference TRBV30 and TRBJ1-2, is SQTIHQWPATLVQPVGSPLSLECTVEGTSNPNLYWYRQAAGRGLQLLFYSVGIGQISSEVPQNLSASRPQDRQFILSSKKLLLSDSGFYLCAWKTEANYGYTFGSGTRLTVV.

The chain has TRBV7-2 and TRBJ1-5; tentative D call: TRBD1 (5 bases). V dropped 1 base and J dropped 5 bases, with 12 bases sitting between them. Germline lookup yields CDR1 SGHTA and CDR2 FQGNSA. The CDR3 is 15 amino acids. The chain's CDR3 is CASSLVWTMDQPQHF. The CDR3 region has the DNA TGTGCCAGCAGCTTAGTTTGGACAATGGATCAGCCCCAGCATTTT.

This chain connects TRBV5-1 to TRBJ2-5; 9 bases fit TRBD1. The ends lost 2 bases at V and 2 bases at J; junction bases unmatched: 7. Germline CDR1 reads SGHRS; CDR2 reads YFSETQ. CDR3 length: 16 residues. The CDR3 here is CASSFNGQGYQETQYF. DNA of the CDR3: TGCGCCAGCAGCTTCAATGGACAGGGGTATCAAGAGACCCAGTACTTC.